This T cell receptor (beta chain) was identified in a study of blood T cell repertoires in COVID-19 (dated by TCRdb to 2018 to 2021). In terms of the full investigation: Samples from collaborators originated in the United States, Italy and Spain and spanned both the acute and convalescent phases of COVID-19. The prospective study material was composed of cDNA or gDNA derived from T cells, B-cell-depleted T cells, or PBMCs. Subjects who had been exposed to COVID-19, were actively infected with it, or had recovered from it provided the deeply sampled blood TCRbeta repertoires that made up the dataset. The repertoires were released in a freely available public database intended as a resource for research on the immune response to SARS-CoV-2. The samples were drawn from two sources: the first 160 participants of the ongoing ImmuneRACE study, and 1,254 subjects contributed by 6 global collaborators. A de-identified subject ID, COVID-19 status, age in years and sex were almost always included in the sample metadata. Where available, HLA class I and class II types were obtained from metadata supplied by the sample provider rather than from assay-based typing. Overall results and qualifications from the work: The amount of clinical and demographic metadata varied by source and participant and was provided uncurated.

Notes on this clone: Its antigen is not yet known. Base qualities are not provided; no much larger clone lies one nucleotide away.

CDR1 and CDR2 were assigned from the germline V gene (reference sequence) as LNHDA and SQIVND. Trimmed from V: 9 bases; trimmed from J: 8 bases; junction bases lacking a gene match: 7. The CDR3 has 13 amino acids, counting the end cysteine and phenylalanine. The entry retains the CDR3 DNA only, 39 bases that are in frame from base 1. One collaborating source in Seattle enrolled patients while the patients were actively infected and followed the patients over time throughout the course of disease. Each collaborating institution followed its own protocols to collect whole blood in K2EDTA tubes. For TCRbeta analysis, collaborator samples were shipped as frozen whole blood, as isolated PBMCs, or as DNA extracted from either sample type. TCRbeta CDR3 regions were amplified from genomic DNA using the immunoSEQ Assay, a bias-controlled multiplex PCR. The authors' analysis ran thus. Within the assay, amplification of reference gene primers was used to estimate how many nucleated cells each sample contained. Sequence reads were collapsed and filtered to measure the absolute abundance of every unique TCRbeta CDR3 rearrangement. For each sample, productive Simpson clonality was calculated by taking the square root of Simpson's diversity index across productive rearrangements. TCRdb stores this immuneACCESS table with in-frame sequences only. Part of the clones is absent; in the studies checked, under half of the shortfall reflects unresolved V genes, and no reason is known for the rest. That table gives V, J and clone size, and the DNA gave D and trimming. Present in this sample are 150,000 or so clones, more than 80% of which were seen just once. The ten largest clones capture around 15% of the sample.

Sequencing was performed on peripheral blood. The receptor's source is a man aged 18 to 30 with COVID-19, enrolled during active disease. The chain links TRBV19 with TRBJ1-6; TRBD1 fits 7 bases in the junction. The CDR3 is CASRDSAHSPLHF. The bases are TGTGCCAGCAGGGACAGCGCCCATTCACCCCTCCACTTT.